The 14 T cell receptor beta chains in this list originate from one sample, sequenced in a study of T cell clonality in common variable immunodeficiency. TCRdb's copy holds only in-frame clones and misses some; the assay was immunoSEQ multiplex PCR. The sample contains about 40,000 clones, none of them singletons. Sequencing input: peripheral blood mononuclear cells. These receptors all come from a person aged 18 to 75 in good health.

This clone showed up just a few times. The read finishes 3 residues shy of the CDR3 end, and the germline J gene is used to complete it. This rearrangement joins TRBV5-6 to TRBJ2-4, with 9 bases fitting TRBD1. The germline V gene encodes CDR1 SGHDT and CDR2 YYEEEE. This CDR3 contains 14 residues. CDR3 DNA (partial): TGTGCCAGCAGCCAGGGACAGGGAGTCTTGGGT. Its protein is CASSQGQGVLG. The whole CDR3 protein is CASSQGQGVLGQYF.

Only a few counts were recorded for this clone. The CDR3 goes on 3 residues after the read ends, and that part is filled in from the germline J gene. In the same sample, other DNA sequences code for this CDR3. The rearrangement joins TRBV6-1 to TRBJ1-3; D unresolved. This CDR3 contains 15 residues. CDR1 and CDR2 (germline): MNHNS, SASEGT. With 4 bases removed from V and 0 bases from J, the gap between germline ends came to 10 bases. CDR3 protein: CASSARPGSGNTIYF. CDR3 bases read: TGTGCCAGCAGTGCCAGGCCCGGCTCTGGAAACACC.

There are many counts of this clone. The part of the CDR3 DNA that was read is TGCGCCAGCAGCCAAGAGGACAGGGGCCCCTATGGC. Protein: CASSQEDRGPYG. The whole CDR3 reads CASSQEDRGPYGYTF. The J gene is TRBJ1-2, the V gene TRBV4-1, with 9 nucleotides matching TRBD1. The read ends 3 residues shy of where the CDR3 ends; the end is completed using the germline J gene. CDR1 and CDR2 from the germline V gene are MGHRA and YSYEKL. The CDR3 is made up of 15 amino acids. V dropped 0 bases and J dropped 4; count of bases not matched to a gene: 3.

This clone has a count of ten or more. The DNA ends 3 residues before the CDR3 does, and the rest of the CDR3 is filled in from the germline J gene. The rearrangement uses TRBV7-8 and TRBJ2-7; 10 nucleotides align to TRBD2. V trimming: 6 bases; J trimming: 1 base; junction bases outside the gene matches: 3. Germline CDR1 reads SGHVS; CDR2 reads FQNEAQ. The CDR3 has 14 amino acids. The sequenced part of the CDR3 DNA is TGTGCCAGCAGTTGGACTAGCGGATCCTACGAG. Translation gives CASSWTSGSYE. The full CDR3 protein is CASSWTSGSYEQYF.

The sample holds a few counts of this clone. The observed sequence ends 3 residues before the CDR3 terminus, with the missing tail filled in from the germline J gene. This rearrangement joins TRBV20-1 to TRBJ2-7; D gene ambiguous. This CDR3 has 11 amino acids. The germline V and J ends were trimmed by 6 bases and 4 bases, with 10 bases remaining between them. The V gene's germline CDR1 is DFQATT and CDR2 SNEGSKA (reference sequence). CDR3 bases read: TGCAGTGCCACCACAGAATACGAG. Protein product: CSATTEYE. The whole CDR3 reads CSATTEYEQYF.

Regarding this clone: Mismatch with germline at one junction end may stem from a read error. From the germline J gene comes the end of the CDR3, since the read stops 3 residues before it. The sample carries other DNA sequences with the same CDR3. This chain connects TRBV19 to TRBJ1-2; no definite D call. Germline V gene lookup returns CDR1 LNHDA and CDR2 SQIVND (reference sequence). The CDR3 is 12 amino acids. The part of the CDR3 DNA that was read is TGTGCCAGTAGTATTGGGCCTTATGGA. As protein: CASSIGPYG. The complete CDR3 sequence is CASSIGPYGYTF.

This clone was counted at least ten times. Here the CDR3 reads CAISESAGYEQYF. The covered CDR3 bases are TGTGCCATCAGTGAGTCAGCAGGGTACGAG. The chain carries TRBV10-3 and TRBJ2-7; perhaps TRBD1 as D (5 bases). Coverage ceases 3 residues before the CDR3 finishes, and the germline J gene fills in the end. Germline V gene lookup returns CDR1 ENHRY and CDR2 SYGVKD. The V end lost 0 bases, the J end lost 4 bases, and 7 bases lay between the germline ends. The CDR3 totals 13 residues.

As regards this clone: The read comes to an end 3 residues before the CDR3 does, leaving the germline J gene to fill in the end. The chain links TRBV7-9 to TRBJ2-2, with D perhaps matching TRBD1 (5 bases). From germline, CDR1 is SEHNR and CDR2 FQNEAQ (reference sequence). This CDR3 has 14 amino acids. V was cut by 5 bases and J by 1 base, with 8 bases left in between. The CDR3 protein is CASSLGQNTGELFF. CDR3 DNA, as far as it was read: TGTGCCAGCAGCCTCGGACAGAACACCGGGGAG.

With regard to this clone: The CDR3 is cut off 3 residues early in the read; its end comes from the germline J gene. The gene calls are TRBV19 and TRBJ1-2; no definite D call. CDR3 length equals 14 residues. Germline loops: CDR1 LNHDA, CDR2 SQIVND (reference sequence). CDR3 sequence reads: CASSISDTLYDYTF. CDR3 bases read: TGTGCCAGTAGTATAAGTGACACCCTCTACGAC.

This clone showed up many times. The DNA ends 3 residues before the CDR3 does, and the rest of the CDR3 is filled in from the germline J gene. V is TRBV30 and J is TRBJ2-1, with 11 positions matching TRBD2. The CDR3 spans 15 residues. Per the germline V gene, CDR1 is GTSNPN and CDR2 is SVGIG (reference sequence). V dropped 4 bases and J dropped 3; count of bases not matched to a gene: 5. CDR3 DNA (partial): TGTGCCTGGATCACCGGGACTAGCGGCTACAATGAG. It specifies CAWITGTSGYNE. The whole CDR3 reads CAWITGTSGYNEQFF.

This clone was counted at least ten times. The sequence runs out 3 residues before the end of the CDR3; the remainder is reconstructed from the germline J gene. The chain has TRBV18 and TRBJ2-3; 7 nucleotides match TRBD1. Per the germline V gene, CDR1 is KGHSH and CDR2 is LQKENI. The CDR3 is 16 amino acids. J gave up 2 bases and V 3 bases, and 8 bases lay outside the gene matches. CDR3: CASSPDGTALTDTQYF. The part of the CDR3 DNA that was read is TGTGCCAGCTCACCCGACGGGACAGCCCTCACAGATACG.

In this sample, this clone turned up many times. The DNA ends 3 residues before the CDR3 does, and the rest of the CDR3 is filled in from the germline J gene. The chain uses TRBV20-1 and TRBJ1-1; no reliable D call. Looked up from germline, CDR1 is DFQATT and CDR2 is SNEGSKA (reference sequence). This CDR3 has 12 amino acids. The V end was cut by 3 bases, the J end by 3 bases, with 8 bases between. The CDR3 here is CSASSSDTEAFF. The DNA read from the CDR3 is TGCAGTGCTAGCTCCTCGGACACTGAA.

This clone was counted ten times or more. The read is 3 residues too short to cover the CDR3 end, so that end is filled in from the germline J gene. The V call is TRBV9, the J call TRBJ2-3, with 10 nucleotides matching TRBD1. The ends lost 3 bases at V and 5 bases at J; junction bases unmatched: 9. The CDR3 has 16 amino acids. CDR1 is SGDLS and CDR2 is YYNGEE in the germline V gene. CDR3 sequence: CASSERQGALGDTQYF. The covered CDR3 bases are TGTGCCAGCAGCGAGAGACAGGGGGCGCTTGGAGATACG.

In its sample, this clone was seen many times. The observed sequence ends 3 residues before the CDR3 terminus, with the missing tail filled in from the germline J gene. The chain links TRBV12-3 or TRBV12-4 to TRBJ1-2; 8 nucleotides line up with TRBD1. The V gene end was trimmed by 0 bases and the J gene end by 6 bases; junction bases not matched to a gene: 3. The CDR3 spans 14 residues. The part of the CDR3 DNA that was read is TGTGCCAGCAGTTTAGCCGGACAGGGAGATGGC. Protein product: CASSLAGQGDG. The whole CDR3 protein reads CASSLAGQGDGYTF.